This record covers a single T cell receptor beta chain. No cognate antigen has been identified for it. Base qualities are not at hand, and no much larger clone is one base apart. The cohort comprised 710 or so healthy bone marrow donors. At the time of sampling, every cohort member was nominally healthy, though immune exposures that went unrecorded were likely present. The donor tested CMV seropositive, placing the donor among the approximately 290 seropositive members of the cohort. A peripheral blood sample was collected from each donor, and TCR beta sequencing was performed on peripheral blood mononuclear cells. Genomic DNA was extracted from the blood cell samples with the Qiagen DNeasy Blood Extraction Kit. These data come from a study of cytomegalovirus exposure and HLA in healthy donors (dated by TCRdb to 2015 to 2018). Concerning the study at large: An earlier analysis of roughly 610 of the donors reported 250 to 300 Gb of sequence data and 95 million to 120 million unique TCR beta sequences obtained from approximately 180 million T cells. The study aimed to test whether cataloging public T cell receptors could reveal signatures of past pathogen exposure. Four to six DR-DQ haplotypes were handled as single units for association and clustering, since linkage in the cohort was strong. Alongside the repertoire data, information on donor age, sex, ethnicity and CMV serostatus was compiled. Of the roughly 400 genotyped donors, approximately 82% fell in the genetic ancestry cluster associated with self-reported Caucasian donors. The later analysis used no new phenotypic data to find candidate immune exposures, relying instead on TCR beta sequences and their occurrence across donors. In addition to the first cohort of roughly 670 subjects, a separate validation cohort of approximately 130 different subjects was used. The number of donors typed differed by locus, with roughly 629-640 for A, B, C, DRB1 and DQB1, more than 500 for DQA1, some 570 for DPA1, and around 430 for DPB1. In a later analysis, previously published TCR beta repertoires from more than 500 donors were re-analyzed and high-resolution HLA genotyping was added so that TCR occurrence patterns could be studied. To decide whether each TCR beta V gene segment behaved as functional or pseudogenic, an earlier analysis of 587 of the donors relied on high-throughput TCR beta sequencing. Using immunosequencing, the study profiled T cell repertoires from roughly 650 subjects and related those repertoires to cytomegalovirus serostatus. Every discovery cohort repertoire had been produced on one sequencing platform. An early release covering 550 to 650 HLA-typed donors comprised 250 to 350 gigabases of sequencing data and tens of millions of unique TCR sequences. On average, 235,054 unique TCR beta nucleotide sequences were sequenced per donor among some 430 genotyped donors of the cohort, with about 17% of those sequences being non-productive. To predict cytomegalovirus infection status, the study brought together high-throughput TCR immunosequencing, statistical association of individual TCRs with disease status, and machine learning. In a later genetic analysis, genome-wide SNP genotypes for 398 of the 666 donors were used, and that subset was treated as a discovery cohort. HLA typing covered class I and class II loci at four-digit resolution.

General findings and caveats noted by the study authors: Specific HLA alleles were associated with 15,000 to 20,000 TCR beta sequences at a false discovery rate of 0.05 in a later analysis. Correlated functional status among segregating V segments might be attributable to linkage disequilibrium, but an unknown experimental factor could not be ruled out. A cluster of highly shared sequence variants was judged likely to be a technical artifact of the sequencing pipeline. Three of the identified cytomegalovirus-associated TCR beta chains were confirmed in vitro to be specific for cytomegalovirus antigens. Cytomegalovirus status was reported to be diagnosed by the classifier with high specificity and sensitivity in both the original and validation cohorts. Only TCR beta chains were sequenced in this cohort, and the absence of alpha or paired-chain data limited detectable features. Roughly uniform sequencing depth across donors was assumed in presence/absence analyses, although this assumption may not hold. V-gene and J-gene trimming of TCR beta chains was associated with a missense DCLRE1C variant in a later genetic analysis, and the association was replicated in an independent cohort. A further reported finding was that TCR beta sequences accurately predicted the HLA-A and HLA-B alleles for most subjects in the first cohort. Most TCR sequences were observed very rarely across donors, whereas some public TCRs were present in many individuals. According to a later analysis, TCR association rates differed among HLA loci, with DRB1 alleles showing the most associated TCRs and HLA-C alleles showing the fewest. In an earlier analysis of fewer than 700 of the donors, most TCR beta V segments appeared in productive rearrangements about 87% or about 30% of the time, broadly matching IMGT annotations. Some IMGT-functional V segments, including TRBV6-2 and TRBV6-3, could not be told apart with the 87-base-pair reads, so those segments were excluded. The authors suggested that the approach could potentially be generalized to other disease states and immunological phenotypes. A later analysis found that most CMV-associated TCR beta chains appeared HLA-restricted, with HLA associations seemingly driven largely by CMV exposure. Because counts were too low, around 18 rarely observed V segments, including chromosome 9 orphons, were left out of the earlier analysis of approximately 580 of the donors. Because HLA typing was unavailable for some donors at each locus, only the typed subset was used in association tests. Several of the top co-occurrence clusters appeared to be linked to parvovirus B19, influenza, CMV and Epstein-Barr virus, according to a later analysis. Compared with the roughly 700-donor mean, donors in an Asian-associated ancestry cluster had fewer N-insertions in productive TCRs, according to a later genetic analysis. The only immune exposure information available for the cohort was CMV serostatus. In a later analysis, HLA-associated TCR beta chains were found to be more clonally expanded and to have lower generation probabilities than equally common non-associated chains. The study listed 150 to 200 TCR beta chains as associated with cytomegalovirus. When HLA alleles, especially DR and DQ, strongly co-occurred, attributing TCR associations to individual alleles was difficult.

Taken from cysteine to phenylalanine, the CDR3 has 15 residues. The only DNA kept is the CDR3, 45 bases in frame from the first base. As encoded in the germline V gene (reference sequence), CDR1 is PRHDT while CDR2 is FYEKMQ. V loses 1 base of germline sequence and J loses 0 bases, and the interval between the two ends is 7 bases. Library creation used the immunoSEQ multiplex PCR assay. For the multiplex PCR, a mixture combining 60 forward primers for TCR Vbeta segments and 13 reverse primers for TCR Jbeta segments was used. Amplification of the CDR3 region of rearranged TCR beta genes was performed with a multiplex PCR assay on genomic DNA. The amplified TCR beta libraries were sequenced on the Illumina HiSeq System as 87-base-pair reads. Concerning the study's data processing: Across the 600 to 700 repertoires, a later analysis counted 75 million to 90 million unique TCR beta chains, 9.5 million to 12 million of which were shared by at least two donors. Raw reads were error-corrected and collapsed into unique sequences by a nearest-neighbor algorithm in which closely related sequences were merged to remove PCR and sequencing errors. CDR3 sequences were aligned to IMGT reference sequences to assign V, D and J gene segments. For a sequence to be retained, a match of at least six nucleotides was required to both a V gene segment and a J gene segment. A rearrangement counted as productive if the CDR3 had no stop codons and remained in frame with V and J, and every other rearrangement counted as non-productive. Following IMGT convention, CDR3 was defined as the stretch from the second conserved V-encoded cysteine to the conserved J-encoded phenylalanine. Sequences without an unambiguous match to a single V gene segment were excluded from the earlier analysis of approximately 560 of the donors. An earlier analysis of about 590 of the donors classified V segments as functional when productive rearrangements were above 56.7% and as segregating when the standard deviation between donors was above 5%. A statistical classification framework was built to diagnose cytomegalovirus status from the catalog of TCR beta chain sequences. V and J gene assignment, in a later analysis, came from comparing TCR nucleotide sequences with IMGT/GENE-DB human TR gene sequences. The TCRdist pipeline was used in a later analysis to assign CDR3 sequences and most-parsimonious VDJ recombination scenarios. In a later analysis, each TCR beta chain was defined by its CDR3 amino acid sequence together with its V-gene family, and reads lacking a unique V-gene family were excluded. As a way to deal with suspected cross-contamination and a sequencing artifact, a later analysis dropped hundreds of nucleotide sequences that were highly shared and had low generation probability. A later analysis calculated a clonal expansion index for each public chain from normalized within-repertoire ranks of inferred template counts. A later analysis computed generation probabilities with a VDJ recombination model fitted to out-of-frame rearrangements, and checked the results against IGoR. Hypergeometric tests were used in a later analysis to score TCR-TCR, TCR-HLA and TCR-CMV co-occurrence, with a repertoire-size bias correction applied to the TCR pairs. To estimate false discovery rates, a later analysis permuted the HLA or CMV assignments 20 times. In a later analysis, co-occurring TCRs were grouped using DBSCAN, with TCRdist sequence similarity added in when clustering inside HLA-allele-positive subsets. Repertoires with fewer than 30,000 or more than 120,000 public chains, plus five repertoires with anomalous nucleotide sharing, were excluded from co-occurrence clustering. Here the immuneACCESS table is served through TCRdb, limited to in-frame sequences with V and J called. Missing clones are a known gap in these copies; in checked studies unresolved V genes cover under half, and the rest lacks a known reason. V and J calls and clone size are given by that table; D and trimming were obtained from the DNA. In this sample the table shows 100,000 to 150,000 clones, 83% of which occur a single time. Approximately 3.6% of the sample comes from the top ten.

The sample was PBMCs. The TCR was taken from a woman aged 40 to 50 in good health and CMV-seropositive. The chain was built from TRBV13 and TRBJ2-1; D gene: possibly TRBD2, on 5 matching bases. The CDR3 sequence is CASSLAGTSYNEQFF. The DNA sequence is as follows: TGTGCCAGCAGCTTAGCGGGAACCTCCTACAATGAGCAGTTCTTC.